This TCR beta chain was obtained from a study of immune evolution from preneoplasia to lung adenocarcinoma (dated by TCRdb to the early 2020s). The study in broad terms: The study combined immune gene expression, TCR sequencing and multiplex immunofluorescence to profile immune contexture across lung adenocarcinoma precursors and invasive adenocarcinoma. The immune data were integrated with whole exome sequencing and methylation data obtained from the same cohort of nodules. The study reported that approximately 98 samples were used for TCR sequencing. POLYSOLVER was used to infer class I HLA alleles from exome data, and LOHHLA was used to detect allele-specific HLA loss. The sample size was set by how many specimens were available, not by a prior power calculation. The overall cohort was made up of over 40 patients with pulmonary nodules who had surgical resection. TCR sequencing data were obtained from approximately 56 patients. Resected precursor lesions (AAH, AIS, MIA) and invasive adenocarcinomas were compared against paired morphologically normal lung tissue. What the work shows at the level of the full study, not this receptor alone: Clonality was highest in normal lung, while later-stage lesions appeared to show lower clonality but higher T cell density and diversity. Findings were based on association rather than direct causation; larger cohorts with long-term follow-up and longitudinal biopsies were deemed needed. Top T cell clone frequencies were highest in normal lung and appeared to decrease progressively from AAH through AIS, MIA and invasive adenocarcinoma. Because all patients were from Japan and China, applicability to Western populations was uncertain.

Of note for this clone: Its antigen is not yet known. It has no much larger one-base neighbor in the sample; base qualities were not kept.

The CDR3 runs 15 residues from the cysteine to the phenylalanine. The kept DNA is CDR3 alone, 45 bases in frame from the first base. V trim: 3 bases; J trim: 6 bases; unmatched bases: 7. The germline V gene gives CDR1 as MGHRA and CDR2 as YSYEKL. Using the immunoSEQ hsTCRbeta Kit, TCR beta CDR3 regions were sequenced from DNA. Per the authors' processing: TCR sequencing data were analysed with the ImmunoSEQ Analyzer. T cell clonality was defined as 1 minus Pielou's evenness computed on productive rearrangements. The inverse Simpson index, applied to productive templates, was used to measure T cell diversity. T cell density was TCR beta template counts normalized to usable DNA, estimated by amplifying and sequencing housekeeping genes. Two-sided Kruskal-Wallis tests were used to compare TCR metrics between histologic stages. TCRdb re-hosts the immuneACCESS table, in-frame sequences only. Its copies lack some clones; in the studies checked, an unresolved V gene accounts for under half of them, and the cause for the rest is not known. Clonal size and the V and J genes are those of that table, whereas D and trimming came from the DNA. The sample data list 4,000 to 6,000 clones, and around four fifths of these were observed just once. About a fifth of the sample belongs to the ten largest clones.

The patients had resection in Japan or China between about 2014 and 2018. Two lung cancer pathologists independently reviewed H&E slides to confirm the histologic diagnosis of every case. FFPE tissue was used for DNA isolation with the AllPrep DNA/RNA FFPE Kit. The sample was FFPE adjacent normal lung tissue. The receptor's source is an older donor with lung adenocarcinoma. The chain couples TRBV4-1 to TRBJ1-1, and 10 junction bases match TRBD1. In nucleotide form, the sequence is TGCGCCAGCAGCCAGCGGACAGGGGGAAATTCTGAAGCTTTCTTT. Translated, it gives CASSQRTGGNSEAFF.